The rows below give T cell receptor beta chains drawn from one sample of a study of regulatory T cells in long-lasting Graves disease. MiXCR was run by TCRdb on the multiplex PCR reads, yielding one entry per CDR3 protein. The sample has about 240,000 distinct CDR3 sequences, around 20% seen once. Here the sequenced sample was peripheral blood mononuclear cells (PBMCs), taken at new diagnosis, from a patient treated with antithyroid drugs. The receptors stem from a female donor with Graves disease. Both conserved end residues are part of each CDR3. D genes are given only for firm matches. Clone size is stated in some rows and not others, as once, few, many or a class when expanded.

j_gene,abundance,d_gene,v_gene,CDR3nt,CDR3aa
TRBJ2-7,many,-,TRBV9,TGTGCCAGCAGCTCACAAAGCGGGACACACGAGCAGTACTTC,CASSSQSGTHEQYF
TRBJ1-6,many,-,TRBV28,TGTGCTGGGGGCTCCTATAATTCACCCCTCCACTTT,CAGGSYNSPLHF
TRBJ2-3,-,TRBD1,TRBV6-2/TRBV6-3,TGTGCCAGCAGGCCGGGACAGGGGTGGACAGATACGCAGTATTTT,CASRPGQGWTDTQYF
TRBJ1-1,once,-,TRBV12-3/TRBV12-4,TGTGCCAGCAGTTTTGGGCCGCAGGGGACGACTGAAGCTTTCTTT,CASSFGPQGTTEAFF
TRBJ1-5,-,-,TRBV6-5,TGTGCCAGCAGTTACTCCGGGATGGGGGATCAGCCCCAGCATTTT,CASSYSGMGDQPQHF
TRBJ1-2,many,-,TRBV11-2,TGTGCCAGCAGCTCCTGGCAGACGAACTATGGCTACACCTTC,CASSSWQTNYGYTF
TRBJ2-5,few,-,TRBV5-1,TGCGCCAGCAGCTTCGGGGGAATGAAGGAGACCCAGTACTTC,CASSFGGMKETQYF
TRBJ2-4,many,TRBD1,TRBV28,TGTGCCAGCAGTTGGACAGGGAGGGCCAAAAACATTCAGTACTTC,CASSWTGRAKNIQYF
TRBJ1-1,many,-,TRBV20-1,TGCAGTGCTACCTCTCGGGGGTATAACACTGAAGCTTTCTTT,CSATSRGYNTEAFF
TRBJ2-5,many,TRBD2,TRBV4-3,TGCGCCAGCAGCCAAGAGGTAGCGGGCCCCCACGGGGAGACCCAGTACTTC,CASSQEVAGPHGETQYF
TRBJ2-5,many,-,TRBV9,TGTGCCAGCAGCGTACTGGCGGGCCTCCAAGAGACCCAGTACTTC,CASSVLAGLQETQYF
TRBJ1-2,-,-,TRBV6-5,TGTGCCAGCAGTTCGGGGATTTGGAATGGCTACACCTTC,CASSSGIWNGYTF
TRBJ2-7,few,TRBD1,TRBV6-1,TGTGCCAGCAGTCGGCGGGGACAGGGTTCGAGAGAGCAGTACTTC,CASSRRGQGSREQYF
TRBJ2-7,many,TRBD1,TRBV29-1,TGCAGCGCCCTTGACCGACAGGGGGGTCTCTCCGAGCAGTACTTC,CSALDRQGGLSEQYF
TRBJ2-1,many,TRBD2,TRBV11-3,TGTGCCAGCAGCCGGTTGTTGGCGGGAGGCTACAATGAGCAGTTCTTC,CASSRLLAGGYNEQFF
TRBJ2-1,many,-,TRBV6-4,TGTGCCAGCAGTTACTCGAGGTCTGAGGGGAATGAGCAGTTCTTC,CASSYSRSEGNEQFF
TRBJ2-1,many,TRBD1,TRBV4-2,TGTGCCAGCAGCCAGCCGGGACAGGGGCATGAGCAGTTCTTC,CASSQPGQGHEQFF
TRBJ2-1,many,-,TRBV6-1,TGTGCCAGCAGCTCAACTACGGGACGAGACTCCAATGAGCAGTTCTTC,CASSSTTGRDSNEQFF
TRBJ2-2,many,-,TRBV7-9,TGTGCCAGCAGAGGTTTGGGGGCGAACGGGGAGCTGTTTTTT,CASRGLGANGELFF
TRBJ1-5,many,-,TRBV12-3/TRBV12-4,TGTGCCAGCAGTTTACGGAGGGGCGACCATCAGCCCCAGCATTTT,CASSLRRGDHQPQHF
TRBJ2-1,many,-,TRBV18,TGTGCCAGCTCACCACAGGGCATGGAGGATGAGCAGTTCTTC,CASSPQGMEDEQFF
TRBJ2-5,few,-,TRBV19,TGTGCCAGTAGTATAGGAGGCGGGAAGGAGACCCAGTACTTC,CASSIGGGKETQYF
TRBJ1-4,few,TRBD1,TRBV7-2,TGTGCCAGCAGCCCTAACAGGGGGGGGGAAAAACTGTTTTTT,CASSPNRGGEKLFF
TRBJ2-1,many,-,TRBV20-1,TGCAGTGCTAGAGATCCCGGTTACAATGAGCAGTTCTTC,CSARDPGYNEQFF
TRBJ2-7,many,-,TRBV9,TGTGCCAGCAGCGTAGGCCCCGGACCCCACAACGAGCAGTACTTC,CASSVGPGPHNEQYF
TRBJ2-5,many,-,TRBV29-1,TGCAGCAGCCGGGGCTGGGAGACCCAGTACTTC,CSSRGWETQYF
TRBJ2-1,many,TRBD2,TRBV12-3/TRBV12-4,TGTGCCAGCAGTTCATCCGGGACTAGCGGGAAAAATGAGCAGTTCTTC,CASSSSGTSGKNEQFF
TRBJ2-1,few,-,TRBV24-1,TGTGCCACCAGTGATTTGCCTAGCGAAAAAAATGAGCAGTTCTTC,CATSDLPSEKNEQFF
TRBJ1-1,many,-,TRBV12-3/TRBV12-4,TGTGCCAGCAGGATGGGACGGAACACTGAAGCTTTCTTT,CASRMGRNTEAFF
TRBJ2-1,many,-,TRBV28,TGTGCCAGCAGCTACCCGGGGGACGGAGGTGAGCAGTTCTTC,CASSYPGDGGEQFF
TRBJ2-1,many,-,TRBV20-1,TGCAGTGCTAGTAGGCTCCGAAGCACCTACAATGAGCAGTTCTTC,CSASRLRSTYNEQFF
TRBJ2-3,medium-sized,-,TRBV2,TGTGCCAGCAGTGACGGGATTGGCACAGATACGCAGTATTTT,CASSDGIGTDTQYF
TRBJ2-7,many,-,TRBV7-9,TGTGCCAGCAGCTTAGGGTACGGCTCCTACGAGCAGTACTTC,CASSLGYGSYEQYF
TRBJ2-7,many,TRBD2,TRBV11-2,TGTGCCAGCAGCTTGAGGGACTACTCCACCTACGAGCAGTACTTC,CASSLRDYSTYEQYF
TRBJ1-1,-,-,TRBV12-3/TRBV12-4,TGTGCCAGCAGTTTAAGGCGGCAGCTGGCTGAAGCTTTCTTT,CASSLRRQLAEAFF
TRBJ1-2,-,-,TRBV6-9,TGTGCCAGCAGTTATCGTGAAGAGGATGGCTACACCTTC,CASSYREEDGYTF
TRBJ2-5,many,-,TRBV12-3/TRBV12-4,TGTGCCAGCAGTTTGGGCGGAGGAGAGACCCAGTACTTC,CASSLGGGETQYF
TRBJ2-5,many,-,TRBV2,TGTGCCAGCAGGGGGCACCCTCAAGAGACCCAGTACTTC,CASRGHPQETQYF
TRBJ2-1,many,TRBD1,TRBV27,TGTGCCAGCAGTTTACCCGACAGGGCAGGAAATGAGCAGTTCTTC,CASSLPDRAGNEQFF
TRBJ2-5,many,TRBD1,TRBV20-1,TGCAGTGCTAACCCCCTCAAGGGACAGGGGATCCTGTACCAAGAGACCCAGTACTTC,CSANPLKGQGILYQETQYF
TRBJ2-3,many,-,TRBV2,TGTGCCAGCAGTGAATCCGGGCGTGATACGCAGTATTTT,CASSESGRDTQYF
TRBJ2-1,few,-,TRBV10-1,TGCGCCAGCAGCGACGTTGGGAAGTGGCAGTTCTTC,CASSDVGKWQFF
TRBJ2-7,many,TRBD2,TRBV10-3,TGTGCCATCAGTGCCTCGGGACTATCCTACGAGCAGTACTTC,CAISASGLSYEQYF
TRBJ1-5,many,-,TRBV10-3,TGTGCCATCAGTGCGGGGGTAAAGGAGCCCCAGCATTTT,CAISAGVKEPQHF
TRBJ2-1,many,TRBD2,TRBV24-1,TGTGCCACCAGTGATCCGGGACTAGCGGGAGCGAATGAGCAGTTCTTC,CATSDPGLAGANEQFF
TRBJ2-3,-,TRBD2,TRBV9,TGTGCCAGCAGCGCAACTAGCGGGGGGGCCGGAAGGAATACGCAGTATTTT,CASSATSGGAGRNTQYF
TRBJ2-1,many,-,TRBV28,TGTGCCAGCAAAAGGCATGATCTTAATGAGCAGTTCTTC,CASKRHDLNEQFF
TRBJ2-7,few,TRBD1,TRBV14,TGTGCCAGCAGCCCCCTGGGACAGAGCTCCTACGAGCAGTACTTC,CASSPLGQSSYEQYF